The T cell receptor (beta chain) under discussion was sequenced for a study of OX40 agonist ivuxolimab in advanced cancers. On the study more broadly: One hepatocellular carcinoma and a couple of cutaneous melanoma patients partially responded. General study points: CD8+ T cells were the subset that, on average, had more expanded clones than CD4+. CD4+ and CD8+ T cells in blood underwent clonal expansion by week 6 at 0.1 to 3.0 mg/kg.

Germline V CDR1 and CDR2: SGHDT, YYEEEE. The CDR3 sequence is 15 residues long. Between the trimmed V and J ends, which lost 3 bases and 2 bases, there was a span of 13 bases. About this clone: Its antigen remains unidentified.

Libraries were prepared by immunoSEQ multiplex PCR; TCRdb keeps only in-frame clonotypes and omits some of them. The sample lists tens of thousands of clones, about 91% seen once, with 2.5% to 3.5% in the top ten. This chain links TRBV5-6 with TRBJ2-3, with D perhaps given as TRBD1 or TRBD2 (5 bases each). The starting material was CD4+ or CD8+ T cells sorted from blood, obtained in a trial of the OX40 agonist ivuxolimab. This receptor was taken from an adult with an advanced solid tumor such as melanoma, head and neck, liver or kidney cancer. In DNA, the CDR3 is TGTGCCAGCAGCTCTCCCTGGGGGTTCACAGATACGCAGTATTTT. It encodes CASSSPWGFTDTQYF.